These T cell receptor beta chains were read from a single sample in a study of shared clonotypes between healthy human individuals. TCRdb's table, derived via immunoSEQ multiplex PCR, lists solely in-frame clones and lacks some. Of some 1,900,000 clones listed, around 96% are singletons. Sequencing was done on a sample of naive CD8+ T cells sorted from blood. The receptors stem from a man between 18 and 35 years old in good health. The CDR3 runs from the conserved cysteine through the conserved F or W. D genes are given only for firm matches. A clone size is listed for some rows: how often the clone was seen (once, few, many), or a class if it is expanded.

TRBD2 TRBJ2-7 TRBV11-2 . CASSPPLGLAGRAYEQYF TGTGCCAGCAGTCCCCCCTTGGGGCTAGCGGGACGAGCCTACGAGCAGTACTTC
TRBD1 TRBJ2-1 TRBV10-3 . CAINDRETYNEQFF TGTGCCATCAACGACAGGGAGACCTACAATGAGCAGTTCTTC
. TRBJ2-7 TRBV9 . CASSVTPYYEQYF TGTGCCAGCAGCGTCACACCTTACTACGAGCAGTACTTC
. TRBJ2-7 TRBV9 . CASSPMDGNEQYF TGTGCCAGCAGCCCCATGGACGGGAACGAGCAGTACTTC
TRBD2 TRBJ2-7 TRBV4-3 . CASSQVPPRREGHHEQYF TGCGCCAGCAGCCAAGTCCCCCCTCGGCGGGAGGGCCACCACGAGCAGTACTTC
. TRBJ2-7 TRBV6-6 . CASRRIDSSYEQYF TGTGCCAGCAGGCGAATTGACAGCTCCTACGAGCAGTACTTC
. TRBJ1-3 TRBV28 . CASSLRQAGSGNTIYF TGTGCCAGCAGTTTACGGCAGGCAGGCTCTGGAAACACCATATATTTT
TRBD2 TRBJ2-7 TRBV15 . CATSNNRGAYEQYF TGTGCCACCAGCAACAATCGGGGGGCCTACGAGCAGTACTTC
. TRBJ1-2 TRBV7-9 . CASSLGANYGYTF TGTGCCAGCAGCTTAGGAGCTAACTATGGCTACACCTTC
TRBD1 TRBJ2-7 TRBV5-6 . CASSSGQGPLVQQYF TGTGCCAGCAGTTCAGGACAGGGGCCTTTAGTCCAGCAGTACTTC
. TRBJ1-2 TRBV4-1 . CASSLEPSGLANYGYTF TGCGCCAGCAGCCTAGAACCGTCAGGATTAGCTAACTATGGCTACACCTTC
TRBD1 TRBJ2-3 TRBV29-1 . CSALQGIGTDTQYF TGCAGCGCCCTACAGGGGATTGGGACAGATACGCAGTATTTT
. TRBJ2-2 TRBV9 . CASSSRRDLKEGGELFF TGTGCCAGCAGCTCGCGGAGGGACCTTAAGGAGGGCGGGGAGCTGTTTTTT
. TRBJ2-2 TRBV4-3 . CASSRGVENTGELFF TGCGCCAGCAGCCGGGGGGTCGAGAACACCGGGGAGCTGTTTTTT
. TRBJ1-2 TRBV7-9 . CASSDGRFFNYGYTF TGTGCCAGCAGCGACGGGCGCTTTTTTAACTATGGCTACACCTTC
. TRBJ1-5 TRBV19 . CASSMAANQPQHF TGTGCCAGTAGTATGGCGGCTAATCAGCCCCAGCATTTT
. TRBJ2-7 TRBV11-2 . CASIGPGDYEQYF TGTGCCAGCATTGGTCCGGGAGACTACGAGCAGTACTTC
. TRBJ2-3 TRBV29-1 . CSVRVYGDTQYF TGCAGCGTCAGGGTGTATGGGGATACGCAGTATTTT
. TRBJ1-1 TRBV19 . CASSIDREGIMNTEAFF TGTGCCAGTAGTATAGACAGGGAAGGGATCATGAACACTGAAGCTTTCTTT
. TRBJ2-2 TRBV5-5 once CASSWGQNTGELFF TGTGCCAGCAGCTGGGGACAGAACACCGGGGAGCTGTTTTTT
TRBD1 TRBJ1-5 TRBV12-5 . CASAIDRAIYSNQPQHF TGTGCTAGTGCTATAGACAGGGCGATTTATAGCAATCAGCCCCAGCATTTT
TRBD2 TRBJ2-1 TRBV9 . CASSTGLASYNEQFF TGTGCCAGCAGCACGGGACTAGCGAGCTACAATGAGCAGTTCTTC
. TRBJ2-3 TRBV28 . CASSLEQVVDTDTQYF TGTGCCAGCAGTTTAGAACAGGTAGTTGACACAGATACGCAGTATTTT
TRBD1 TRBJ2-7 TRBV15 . CATSNPPGQGGGEQYF TGTGCCACCAGCAACCCACCGGGACAGGGAGGCGGCGAGCAGTACTTC
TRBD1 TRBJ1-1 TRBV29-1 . CSVQSTGDGTEAFF TGCAGCGTTCAGTCGACAGGGGACGGCACTGAAGCTTTCTTT
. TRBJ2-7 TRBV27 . CASSPAPGTEQYF TGTGCCAGCAGTCCCGCCCCGGGTACCGAGCAGTACTTC
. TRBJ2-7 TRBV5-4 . CASSSGTYEQYF TGTGCCAGCAGCTCCGGGACTTACGAGCAGTACTTC
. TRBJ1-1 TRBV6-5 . CASSYSAGMNTEAFF TGTGCCAGCAGTTACTCGGCGGGGATGAACACTGAAGCTTTCTTT
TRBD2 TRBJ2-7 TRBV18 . CASSPLMTSGSPEQYF TGTGCCAGCTCACCACTCATGACTAGCGGGAGCCCCGAGCAGTACTTC
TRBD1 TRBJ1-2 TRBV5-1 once CASSGGTESSYGYTF TGCGCCAGCAGCGGCGGGACAGAGAGCTCATATGGCTACACCTTC
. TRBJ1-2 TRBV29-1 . CSVVLGTWGSDYGYTF TGCAGCGTTGTACTGGGGACATGGGGGTCCGACTATGGCTACACCTTC
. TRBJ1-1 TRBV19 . CASSIDLETQNTEAFF TGTGCCAGTAGTATTGATCTGGAGACACAGAACACTGAAGCTTTCTTT
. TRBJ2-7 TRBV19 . CASSIGWEGSYEQYF TGTGCCAGTAGCATCGGTTGGGAAGGATCCTACGAGCAGTACTTC
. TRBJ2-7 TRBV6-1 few CASSEARGWTATYEQYF TGTGCCAGCAGTGAAGCGAGGGGCTGGACAGCTACCTACGAGCAGTACTTC
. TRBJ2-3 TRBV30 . CAWSSGGASTDTQYF TGTGCCTGGTCCTCGGGGGGCGCTAGCACAGATACGCAGTATTTT
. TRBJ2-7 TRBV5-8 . CASSLDTSYEQYF TGTGCCAGCAGCTTGGACACATCCTACGAGCAGTACTTC
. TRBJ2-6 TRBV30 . CAWSVREDSGANVLTF TGTGCCTGGAGTGTACGCGAAGACTCTGGGGCCAACGTCCTGACTTTC
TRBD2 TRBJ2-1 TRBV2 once CASSSTSGRSNEQFF TGTGCCAGCAGCTCCACTAGCGGGAGGTCCAATGAGCAGTTCTTC
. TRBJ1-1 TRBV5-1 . CASSLAGATEAFF TGCGCCAGCAGCCTCGCAGGGGCAACTGAAGCTTTCTTT
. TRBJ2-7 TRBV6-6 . CASSYPPGPIYEQYF TGTGCCAGCAGTTATCCCCCGGGACCCATCTACGAGCAGTACTTC
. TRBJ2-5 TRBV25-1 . CASSERLMNQETQYF TGTGCCAGCAGTGAACGACTTATGAACCAAGAGACCCAGTACTTC
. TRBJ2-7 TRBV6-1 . CASSPGRIYEQYF TGTGCCAGCAGTCCGGGACGGATCTACGAGCAGTACTTC
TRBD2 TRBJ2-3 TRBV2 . CASSAAGGPDTQYF TGTGCCAGCAGTGCAGCGGGAGGCCCAGATACGCAGTATTTT
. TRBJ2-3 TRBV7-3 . CASSLTRADTQYF TGTGCCAGCAGCTTAACCAGGGCAGATACGCAGTATTTT
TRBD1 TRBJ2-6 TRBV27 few CASSLTGGTGANVLTF TGTGCCAGCAGTCTAACAGGGGGAACTGGGGCCAACGTCCTGACTTTC
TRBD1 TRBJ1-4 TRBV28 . CASSSPGQILFF TGTGCCAGCAGCAGTCCGGGACAGATACTGTTTTTT
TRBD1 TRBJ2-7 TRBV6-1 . CASSEMGQGDYEQYF TGTGCCAGCAGTGAAATGGGACAGGGAGACTACGAGCAGTACTTC
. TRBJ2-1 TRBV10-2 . CASSESGGASYEQFF TGCGCCAGCAGTGAGAGTGGGGGGGCTTCCTATGAGCAGTTCTTC
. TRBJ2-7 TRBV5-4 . CASRYGGSDEQYF TGTGCCAGCAGATACGGGGGCAGCGACGAGCAGTACTTC
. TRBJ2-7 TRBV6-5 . CASSYMTGIYEQYF TGTGCCAGCAGTTATATGACGGGGATCTACGAGCAGTACTTC